The present TCR beta chain was sequenced within a study of blood T cell repertoires in COVID-19. The CDR3 covers 13 residues. Germline values: CDR1 MNHEY, CDR2 SVGAGI. Repertoires were generated with immunoSEQ multiplex PCR, while TCRdb's copy carries only in-frame clones and drops some. This sample carries 100,000 to 120,000 clones, 75% to 85% of them seen once, and the ten largest clones take 16%. About this clone itself: The junction does not match germline at one end; this may be a read error. Other DNA sequences in the same sample also yield this CDR3.

The receptor comes from a woman aged 55-75 years with acute or convalescent COVID-19. Sequencing input: peripheral blood. This rearrangement joins TRBV6-5 to TRBJ1-1; 10 bases are shared with TRBD1. The CDR3 DNA reads as TGTGCCAGCAGTACGACAGGGGGCACTGAAGCTTTTTTT. Amino acid sequence: CASSTTGGTEAFF.